The 22 T cell receptor beta chains presented below share a single source sample, sequenced in a study of a mutant IDH1 vaccine in newly diagnosed glioma. Indicated time point: week 5, during vaccination. The study gave 300 ug of mutant IDH1 20-mer peptide per vaccine dose, with topical imiquimod. For these TCRs, the target antigens are not known. Profiling relied on immunoSEQ multiplex PCR, and the TCRdb table lists in-frame clones only, not all of them. The sample has under 30,000 clones; about three quarters are singletons. The specimen comprised PBMCs, sampled from a glioma patient whose treatment included an IDH1 peptide vaccine. These receptors were taken from a man aged 35 to 55 with glioma.

The V and J genes are TRBV7-2 and TRBJ2-1; D may be TRBD1 (5 bases). V lost 4 bases to trimming and J lost 8 bases, with 15 bases between them. The CDR3 covers 14 residues. Germline V lookup: CDR1 SGHTA, CDR2 FQGNSA. The CDR3 sequence is CASSSFKGWDEQFF. CDR3 bases: TGTGCCAGCAGCTCTTTCAAGGGGTGGGATGAGCAGTTCTTC.

The CDR3 bases are TGTGCCAGCAGGCGTGGGACAGGGGCCAATGAAAAACTGTTTTTT. Amino acids: CASRRGTGANEKLFF. The rearrangement joins TRBV7-9 to TRBJ1-4, with 10 bases fitting TRBD1. Trimming removed 6 bases from V and 5 bases from J; junction bases left unmatched: 6. CDR3 length: 15 residues. CDR1 is SEHNR and CDR2 is FQNEAQ in the germline V gene (reference sequence).

The genes are TRBV4-3 and TRBJ1-6, with 7 bases identical to TRBD1. The CDR3 length is 13 residues. Germline lookup yields CDR1 LGHNA and CDR2 YSLEER. Trimming took 1 base from V and 9 from J; bases not matched to a gene: 0. For the CDR3, the DNA is TGCGCCAGCAGCCAAGCAGGGGGTTCACCCCTCCACTTT. Encoded protein: CASSQAGGSPLHF.

The gene calls are TRBV5-4 and TRBJ1-1, with unresolved D. The length of the CDR3 is 11 residues. V was pared by 3 bases and J by 4 bases, with 4 bases between. Germline-derived CDR1 and CDR2 are SGHNT and YYREEE (reference sequence). In DNA form, the CDR3 reads TGTGCCAGCAGCTCAATCACTGAAGCTTTCTTT. As protein: CASSSITEAFF.

A single count supports this clone. This chain connects TRBV18 to TRBJ2-7; D unresolved. Germline V gives CDR1 KGHSH, CDR2 LQKENI. The CDR3 covers 12 residues. Trimming took 3 bases from V and 0 from J, leaving 3 bases between them. CDR3 bases: TGTGCCAGCTCACCCAGCTCCTACGAGCAGTACGTC. Translation: CASSPSSYEQYV.

The chain links TRBV15 to TRBJ2-3; a possible D gene is TRBD2 (5 bases). The germline CDR1 and CDR2 sequences are LNHNV and YYDKDF (reference sequence). The length of the CDR3 is 13 residues. V was pared by 4 bases and J by 4 bases, with 9 bases between. The CDR3 protein is CATSKWESDTQYF. The CDR3 nucleotides are TGTGCCACCAGCAAGTGGGAGTCAGATACGCAGTATTTT.

The chain carries TRBV14 and TRBJ2-7; D unresolved. The ends were cut back, 0 bases at V and 7 bases at J, with 4 bases in the middle. The germline V gene has CDR1 SGHDN and CDR2 FVKESK. The CDR3 covers 11 residues. The CDR3 DNA reads as TGTGCCAGCAGCCAAGATTTTGAGCAGTACTTC. Translation: CASSQDFEQYF.

The chain employs TRBV11-2 and TRBJ2-7; D remains ambiguous. This CDR3 is built from 14 residues. Germline CDR1 SGHAT, CDR2 FQNNGV. Trimming shortened V by 1 base and J by 4 bases, and 11 bases separated the two germline ends. The CDR3 reads CASSLGGQLYEQYF. The CDR3 region has the DNA TGTGCCAGCAGCTTAGGAGGTCAGCTTTACGAGCAGTACTTC.

The V gene is TRBV7-2, the J gene TRBJ2-1, with D perhaps matching TRBD2 (6 bases). The germline V gene encodes CDR1 SGHTA and CDR2 FQGNSA. Trimming stripped 5 bases from V and 6 bases from J, with 17 bases between. The CDR3 loop spans 15 amino acids. CDR3 DNA sequence: TGTGCCAGCAGCCGAGAGGCCGGGACTTTCAATGAGCAGTTCTTC. Its translation: CASSREAGTFNEQFF. Based on the CDR3 plus reference TRBV7-2 and TRBJ2-1, the full variable domain is GAGVSQSPSNKVTEKGKDVELRCDPISGHTALYWYRQSLGQGLEFLIYFQGNSAPDKSGLPSDRFSAERTGGSVSTLTIQRTQQEDSAVYLCASSREAGTFNEQFFGPGTRLTVL.

The chain links TRBV12-5 to TRBJ1-4; 9 bases are a match to TRBD1. The CDR3 loop spans 14 amino acids. The V and J ends lost 6 bases and 5 bases, in that order; junction bases with no gene match: 4. CDR1 and CDR2 (germline): LGHNT, FRNRAP. This chain's CDR3 is CASGGDRVNEKLFF. In DNA form, the CDR3 reads TGTGCTAGTGGAGGGGACAGGGTCAATGAAAAACTGTTTTTT.

The rearrangement joins TRBV19 to TRBJ1-1; D is unresolved. The V and J ends lost 7 bases and 6 bases respectively, with 15 bases between them. The CDR3 has 13 residues. Germline V gene lookup returns CDR1 LNHDA and CDR2 SQIVND (reference sequence). CDR3 residues: CASIVPYGSEAFF. CDR3 nucleotides: TGTGCCAGTATTGTTCCATACGGGTCTGAAGCTTTCTTT.

The chain has TRBV7-2 and TRBJ2-3; 9 bases are shared with TRBD2. The CDR3 is made up of 16 amino acids. J lost 0 bases, V lost 6 bases, and 7 bases had no gene match. The germline V gene has CDR1 SGHTA and CDR2 FQGNSA. The CDR3 coding sequence is TGTGCCAGCAGGGGACCGACTAGCGGAAGCACAGATACGCAGTATTTT. This gives the protein CASRGPTSGSTDTQYF.

CDR3 region: CASSLARVGSSDTQYF. CDR3 in DNA: TGTGCCAGCAGCTTAGCGCGGGTCGGCTCCTCAGATACGCAGTATTTT. The chain carries TRBV7-2 and TRBJ2-3, with TRBD2 as a possible D gene (5 bases). V was cut by 0 bases and J by 4 bases, with 14 bases left in between. This CDR3 spans 16 amino acids. The V gene's germline CDR1 is SGHTA and CDR2 FQGNSA.

This sequence joins TRBV7-2 and TRBJ2-5; D is ambiguous. The CDR3 consists of 12 residues. The germline CDR1 and CDR2 sequences are SGHTA and FQGNSA. V was pared by 1 base and J by 8 bases, with 8 bases between. As DNA, the CDR3 is TGTGCCAGCAGCTTAGAATCGGTAACCCAGTACTTC. Its translation is CASSLESVTQYF.

The V gene is TRBV9, the J gene TRBJ2-1; 7 bases map to TRBD2. CDR3 length equals 16 residues. In germline, CDR1 is SGDLS, CDR2 YYNGEE. Losses at the gene ends were 0 bases for V and 8 bases for J; bases not matched to a gene: 11. The CDR3 bases are TGTGCCAGCAGCGTAGTCAGCGGGATGACCGCGGATGAGCAGTTCTTC. Its translation is CASSVVSGMTADEQFF.

The chain uses TRBV29-1 and TRBJ1-2; TRBD1 might be the D (5 bases). Germline loops: CDR1 SQVTM, CDR2 ANQGSEA. Trimming shortened V by 1 base and J by 4 bases, and 7 bases separated the two germline ends. The CDR3 totals 12 residues. CDR3: CSVEGGPYGYTF. The CDR3 DNA reads TGCAGCGTTGAAGGGGGCCCCTATGGCTACACCTTC.

Here the CDR3 DNA reads TGTGCCAGCAGCTTAAGTGCAGGGCGAGAGACCCAGTACTTC. Its translation: CASSLSAGRETQYF. V usage is TRBV7-9 and J usage is TRBJ2-5; a weak D match, TRBD1 (5 bases). This CDR3 comprises 14 residues. From germline, CDR1 is SEHNR and CDR2 FQNEAQ (reference sequence). V lost 2 bases and J lost 4, with 11 bases in between.

The chain is built from TRBV18 and TRBJ2-7; no firm D call. The V gene lost 3 bases and the J gene lost 4 bases, with 13 bases spanning the gap. The CDR3 sequence is 14 residues long. Germline V gene lookup returns CDR1 KGHSH and CDR2 LQKENI. The CDR3 region is CASSPWAVSYEQYF. CDR3 nucleotides: TGTGCCAGCTCACCGTGGGCTGTATCTTACGAGCAGTACTTC.

The table lists this clone with a few counts. V is TRBV28 and J is TRBJ1-2; no clear D. Germline V gene sequence: CDR1 MDHEN, CDR2 SYDVKM. CDR3 length: 15 amino acids. V was trimmed by 1 base and J by 4 bases, leaving 13 bases between them. This CDR3 is CASSLFAQHLYGYTF. CDR3 nucleotide sequence: TGTGCCAGCAGTTTATTTGCACAGCATCTCTATGGCTACACCTTC.

The chain links TRBV11-3 to TRBJ2-3; a possible D gene is TRBD1 (6 bases). The CDR3 sequence is 13 residues long. The V and J ends lost 6 bases and 4 bases respectively, with 11 bases between them. The germline gives CDR1 SGHNT, CDR2 YENEEA. This CDR3 is CASRGTQSDTQYF. Written as DNA, the CDR3 is TGTGCCAGCAGGGGGACACAATCAGATACGCAGTATTTT. The variable domain in full, completed from reference TRBV11-3 and TRBJ2-3, reads EAGVVQSPRYKIIEKKQPVAFWCNPISGHNTLYWYLQNLGQGPELLIRYENEEAVDDSQLPKDRFSAERLKGVDSTLKIQPAELGDSAVYLCASRGTQSDTQYFGPGTRLTVL.

This chain connects TRBV7-9 to TRBJ2-7, with 11 bases aligning to TRBD2. The CDR3 consists of 14 residues. The germline V gene has CDR1 SEHNR and CDR2 FQNEAQ (reference sequence). The trim removed 5 bases at V and 7 bases at J, leaving 7 bases unmatched. CDR3 nucleotides: TGTGCCAGCAGCCTGGGACTAGCGGTGGAAGAGCAGTACTTC. Amino acids: CASSLGLAVEEQYF.

The chain links TRBV5-1 to TRBJ2-3; tentatively, D is TRBD2 (6 bases). The CDR3 has 16 residues. V was shortened by 0 bases and J by 8 bases, with 19 bases between the two germline ends. Germline assignment: CDR1 SGHRS and CDR2 YFSETQ. The CDR3 coding sequence is TGCGCCAGCAGCTTGGAGGCAGGGAGGAACGTAGGTACGCAGTATTTT. Translation: CASSLEAGRNVGTQYF.